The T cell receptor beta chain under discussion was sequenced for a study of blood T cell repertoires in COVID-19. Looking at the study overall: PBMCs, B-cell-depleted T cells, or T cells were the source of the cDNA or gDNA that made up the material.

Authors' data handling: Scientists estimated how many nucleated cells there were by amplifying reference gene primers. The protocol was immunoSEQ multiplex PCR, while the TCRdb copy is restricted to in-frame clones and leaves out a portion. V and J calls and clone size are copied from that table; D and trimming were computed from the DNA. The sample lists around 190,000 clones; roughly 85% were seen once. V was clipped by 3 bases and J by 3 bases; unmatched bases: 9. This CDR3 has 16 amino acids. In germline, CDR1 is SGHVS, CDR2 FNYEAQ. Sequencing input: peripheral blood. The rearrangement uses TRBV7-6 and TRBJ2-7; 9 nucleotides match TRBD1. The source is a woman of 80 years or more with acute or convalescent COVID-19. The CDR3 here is CASSFTPGQGDYEQYF. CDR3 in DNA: TGTGCCAGCAGCTTTACCCCGGGACAGGGCGACTACGAGCAGTACTTC.